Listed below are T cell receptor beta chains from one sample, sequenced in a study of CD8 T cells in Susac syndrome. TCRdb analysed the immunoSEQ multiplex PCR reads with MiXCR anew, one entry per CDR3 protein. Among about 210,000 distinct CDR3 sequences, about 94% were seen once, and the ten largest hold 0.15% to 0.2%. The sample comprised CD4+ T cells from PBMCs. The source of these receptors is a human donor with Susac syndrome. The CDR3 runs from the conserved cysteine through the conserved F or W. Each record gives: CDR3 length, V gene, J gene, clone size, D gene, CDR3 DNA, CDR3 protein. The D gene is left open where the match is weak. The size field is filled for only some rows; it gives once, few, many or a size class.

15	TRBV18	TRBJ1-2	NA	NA	TGTGCCAGCTCACCATCGGCAGGCCCTAACTATGGCTACACCTTC	CASSPSAGPNYGYTF
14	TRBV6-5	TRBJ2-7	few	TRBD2	TGTGCCAGCGGCGCCGCGGGGGGAATCTACGAGCAGTACTTC	CASGAAGGIYEQYF
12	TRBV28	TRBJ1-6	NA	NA	TGTGCCAGCAGCCTGCAGTCCTCACCCCTCCACTTT	CASSLQSSPLHF
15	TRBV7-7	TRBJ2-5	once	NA	TGTGCTAGCAGCTTAGAGGCAGATACGAAAGAGACCCAGTACTTC	CASSLEADTKETQYF
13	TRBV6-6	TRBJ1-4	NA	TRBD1	TGTGCCAGCACCCTGACAGGGGATGAAAAACTGTTTTTT	CASTLTGDEKLFF
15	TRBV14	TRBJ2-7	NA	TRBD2	TGTGCCAGCAGCCTGGCTAGCGGGGGTCTCTACGAGCAGTACTTC	CASSLASGGLYEQYF
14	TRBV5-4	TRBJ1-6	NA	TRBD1	TGTGCCAGCAGTGAGGGGGCCGGTCTTTCACCCCTCCACTTT	CASSEGAGLSPLHF
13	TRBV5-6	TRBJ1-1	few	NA	TGTGCCAGCAGGCGGACCGGGAACACTGAAGCTTTCTTT	CASRRTGNTEAFF
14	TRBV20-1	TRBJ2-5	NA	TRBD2	TGCAGTGCTAGGGTAGCGGGGCCTCAAGAGACCCAGTACTTC	CSARVAGPQETQYF
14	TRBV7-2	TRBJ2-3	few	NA	TGTGCCAGCAGCCCAGGGACGAGCACAGATACGCAGTATTTT	CASSPGTSTDTQYF
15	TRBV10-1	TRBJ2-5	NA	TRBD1	TGCGCCAGCAGTGTCGGAAGGACAGGAGGAGAGACCCAGTACTTC	CASSVGRTGGETQYF
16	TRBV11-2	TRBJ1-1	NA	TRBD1	TGTGCCAGCAGCCCTCGACAGGGGGAAGAGGACACTGAAGCTTTCTTT	CASSPRQGEEDTEAFF
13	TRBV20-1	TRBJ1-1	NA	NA	TGCAGTGCTAGAACCCCGGTGAACACTGAAGCTTTCTTT	CSARTPVNTEAFF
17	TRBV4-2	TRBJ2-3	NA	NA	TGTGCCAGCAGCCAAGGCCTGGTGGGGGTAAAAGGAGATACGCAGTATTTT	CASSQGLVGVKGDTQYF
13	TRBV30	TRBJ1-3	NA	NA	TGTGCCTGGAGTGTGAACAGTGGAAACACCATATATTTT	CAWSVNSGNTIYF
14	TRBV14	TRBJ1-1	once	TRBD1	TGTGCCAGCAGCCAAGCGGGACAGGGGTCTGAAGCTTTCTTT	CASSQAGQGSEAFF
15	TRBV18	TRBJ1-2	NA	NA	TGTGCCAGCTCACCACCGGCAGGGGCTAACTATGGCTACACCTTC	CASSPPAGANYGYTF
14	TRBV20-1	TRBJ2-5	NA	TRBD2	TGCAGTGCAAAACTAGCGGGGGGGCAAGAGACCCAGTACTTC	CSAKLAGGQETQYF
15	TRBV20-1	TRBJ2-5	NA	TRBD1	TGCAGTGCCACACCCGCGACAGGGGAAGGAGAGACCCAGTACTTC	CSATPATGEGETQYF
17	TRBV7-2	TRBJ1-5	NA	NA	TGTGCCAGCAGCTTAACGGGACGGCCATTAAGCAATCAGCCCCAGCATTTT	CASSLTGRPLSNQPQHF
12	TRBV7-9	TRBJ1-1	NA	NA	TGTGCCAGCAGCCCCGGGGGACCTGAAGCTTTCTTT	CASSPGGPEAFF
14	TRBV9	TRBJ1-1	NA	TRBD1	TGTGCCAGCAGCGTAACAGGGGAAGGGACTGAAGCTTTCTTT	CASSVTGEGTEAFF
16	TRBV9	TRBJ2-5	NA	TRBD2	TGTGCCAGCAGCGTAGGGGGGACTAGCGGGAAAGAGACCCAGTACTTC	CASSVGGTSGKETQYF
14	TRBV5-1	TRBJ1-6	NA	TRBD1	TGCGCCAGCAGCCCCAGCGGACAGGATTCACCCCTCCACTTT	CASSPSGQDSPLHF
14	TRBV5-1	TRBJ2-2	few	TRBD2	TGCGCCAGCAGAGCGGGGATGAACACCGGGGAGCTGTTTTTT	CASRAGMNTGELFF
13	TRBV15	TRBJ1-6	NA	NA	TGTGCCACCAGCAGAGATAATCGCAGTCTCCTCCACTTT	CATSRDNRSLLHF
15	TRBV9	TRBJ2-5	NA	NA	TGTGCCAGCAGCTCCTCGGGGGCCCAACGGGAGACCCAGTACTTC	CASSSSGAQRETQYF
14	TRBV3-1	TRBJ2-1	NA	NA	TGTGCCAGCAGCCAAGATTGGAAAAGGAATGAGCAGTTCTTC	CASSQDWKRNEQFF
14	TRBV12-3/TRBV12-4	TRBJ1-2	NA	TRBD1	TGTGCCAGCAGTTTCCCGGACAGGGCCCATGGCTACACCTTC	CASSFPDRAHGYTF
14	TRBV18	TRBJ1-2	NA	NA	TGTGCCAGCTCACGTACAGGCGTCGACTATGGCTACACCTTC	CASSRTGVDYGYTF
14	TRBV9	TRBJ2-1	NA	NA	TGTGCCAGCAGCGTAGGGGGCGCCTACAATGAGCAGTTCTTC	CASSVGGAYNEQFF
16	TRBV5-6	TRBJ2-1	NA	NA	TGTGCCAGCAGCTTGGACCTCAGCCCGGCGGACTATGAGCAGTTCTTC	CASSLDLSPADYEQFF
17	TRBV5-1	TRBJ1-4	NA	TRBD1	TGCGCCAGCAGCCGACAGCCGGACAGGGAGATTAATGAAAAACTGTTTTTT	CASSRQPDREINEKLFF
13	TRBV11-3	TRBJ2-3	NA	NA	TGTGCCAGCAGCTCAGGGGTAGGAGATACGCAGTATTTT	CASSSGVGDTQYF
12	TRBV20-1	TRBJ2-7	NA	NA	TGCAGTGGATTGGCAGGGGACTACGAGCAGTACTTC	CSGLAGDYEQYF
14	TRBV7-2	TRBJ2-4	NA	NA	TGTGCCAGCAGCTTGCAGTTAGCCAAAAACATTCAGTACTTC	CASSLQLAKNIQYF